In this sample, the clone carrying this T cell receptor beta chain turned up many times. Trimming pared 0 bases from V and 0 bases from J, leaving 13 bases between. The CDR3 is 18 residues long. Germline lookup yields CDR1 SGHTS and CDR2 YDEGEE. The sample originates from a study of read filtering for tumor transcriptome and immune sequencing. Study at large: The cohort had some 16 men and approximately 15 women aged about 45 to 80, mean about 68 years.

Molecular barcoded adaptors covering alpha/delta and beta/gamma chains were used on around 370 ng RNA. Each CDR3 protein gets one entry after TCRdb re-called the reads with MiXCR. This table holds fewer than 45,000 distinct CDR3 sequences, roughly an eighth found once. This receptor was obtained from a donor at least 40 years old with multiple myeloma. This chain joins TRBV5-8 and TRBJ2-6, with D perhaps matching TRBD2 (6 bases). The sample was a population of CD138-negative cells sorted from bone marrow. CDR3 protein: CASSLVAGPISGANVLTF. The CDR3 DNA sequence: TGTGCCAGCAGCTTGGTTGCGGGGCCAATCTCTGGGGCCAACGTCCTGACTTTC.